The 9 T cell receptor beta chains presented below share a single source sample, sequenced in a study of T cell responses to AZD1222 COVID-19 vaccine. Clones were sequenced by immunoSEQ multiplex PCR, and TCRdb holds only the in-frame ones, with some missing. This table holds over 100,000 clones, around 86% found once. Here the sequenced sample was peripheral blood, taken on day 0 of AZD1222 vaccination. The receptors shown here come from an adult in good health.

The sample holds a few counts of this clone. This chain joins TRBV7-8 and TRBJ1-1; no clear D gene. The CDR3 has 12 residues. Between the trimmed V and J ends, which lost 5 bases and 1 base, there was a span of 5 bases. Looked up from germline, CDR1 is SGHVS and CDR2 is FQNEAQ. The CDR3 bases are TGTGCCAGCAGCCCTCAGAACACTGAAGCTTTCTTT. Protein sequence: CASSPQNTEAFF.

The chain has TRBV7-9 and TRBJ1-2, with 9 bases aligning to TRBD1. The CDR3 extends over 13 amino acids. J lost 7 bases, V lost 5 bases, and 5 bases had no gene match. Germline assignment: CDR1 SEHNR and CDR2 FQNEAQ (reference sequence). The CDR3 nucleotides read TGTGCCAGCAGCCCACAGGGGGCGATTGGCTACACCTTC. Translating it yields CASSPQGAIGYTF.

The CDR3 sequence: CASSLSGYDEQFF. CDR3 in DNA: TGCGCCAGCAGCTTGTCCGGTTATGATGAGCAGTTCTTC. The chain links TRBV5-1 to TRBJ2-1; D is unresolved. Trimming cost V 1 base and J 8 bases, with 10 bases left between them. The germline V gene encodes CDR1 SGHRS and CDR2 YFSETQ. This CDR3 comprises 13 residues.

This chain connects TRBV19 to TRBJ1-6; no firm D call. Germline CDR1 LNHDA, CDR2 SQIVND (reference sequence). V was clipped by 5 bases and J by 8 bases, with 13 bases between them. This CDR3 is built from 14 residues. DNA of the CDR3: TGTGCCAGTAGTGGTTGGGATGGGGATTCACCCCTCCACTTT. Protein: CASSGWDGDSPLHF.

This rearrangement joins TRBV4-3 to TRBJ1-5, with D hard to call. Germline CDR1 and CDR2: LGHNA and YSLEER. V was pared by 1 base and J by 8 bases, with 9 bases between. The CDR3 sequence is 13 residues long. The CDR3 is CASSQAYREPQHF. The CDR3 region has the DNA TGCGCCAGCAGCCAAGCCTATCGTGAGCCCCAGCATTTT.

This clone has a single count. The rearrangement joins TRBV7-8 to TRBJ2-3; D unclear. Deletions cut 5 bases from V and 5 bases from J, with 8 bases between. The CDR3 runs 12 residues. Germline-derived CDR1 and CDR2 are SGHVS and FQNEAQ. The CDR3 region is CASSQTRDTQYF. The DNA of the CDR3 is TGTGCCAGCAGCCAAACACGAGATACGCAGTATTTT.

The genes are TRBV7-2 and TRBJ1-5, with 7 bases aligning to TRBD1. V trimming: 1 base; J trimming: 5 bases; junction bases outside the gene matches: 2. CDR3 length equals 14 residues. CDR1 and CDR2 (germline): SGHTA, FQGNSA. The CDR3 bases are TGTGCCAGCAGCTTAGAAGGGGGCCATCAGCCCCAGCATTTT. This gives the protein CASSLEGGHQPQHF.

CDR3 residues: CATSRDGGQDEQFF. CDR3 DNA: TGTGCCACCAGCAGAGATGGGGGTCAAGATGAGCAGTTCTTC. The rearrangement joins TRBV15 to TRBJ2-1; D may correspond to TRBD1 or TRBD2 (5 bases each). V was shortened by 0 bases and J by 8 bases, with 11 bases between the two germline ends. The germline V gene encodes CDR1 LNHNV and CDR2 YYDKDF (reference sequence). CDR3 size: 14 residues. The whole variable domain, filled in from reference TRBV15 and TRBJ2-1, reads DAMVIQNPRYQVTQFGKPVTLSCSQTLNHNVMYWYQQKSSQAPKLLFHYYDKDFNNEADTPDNFQSRRPNTSFCFLDIRSPGLGDTAMYLCATSRDGGQDEQFFGPGTRLTVL.

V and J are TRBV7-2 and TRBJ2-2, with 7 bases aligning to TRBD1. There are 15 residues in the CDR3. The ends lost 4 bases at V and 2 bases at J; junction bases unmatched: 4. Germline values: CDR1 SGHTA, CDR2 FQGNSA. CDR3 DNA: TGTGCCAGCAGCTCAACAGGGGAAAACACCGGGGAGCTGTTTTTT. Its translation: CASSSTGENTGELFF.